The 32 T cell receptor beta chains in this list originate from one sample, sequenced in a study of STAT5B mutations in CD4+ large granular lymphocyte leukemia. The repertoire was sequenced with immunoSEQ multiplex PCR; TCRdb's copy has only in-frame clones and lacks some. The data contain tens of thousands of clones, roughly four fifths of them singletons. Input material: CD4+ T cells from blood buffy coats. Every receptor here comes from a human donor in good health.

CDR3 loop: CATATPDAQGTYEQYF. The CDR3 DNA reads as TGTGCCACCGCTACCCCGGACGCCCAAGGAACCTACGAGCAGTACTTC. The rearrangement uses TRBV15 and TRBJ2-7; the D is unclear. The CDR3 is 16 residues long. Trimming pared 8 bases from V and 2 bases from J, leaving 22 bases between. CDR1 is LNHNV, CDR2 YYDKDF, per germline (reference sequence).

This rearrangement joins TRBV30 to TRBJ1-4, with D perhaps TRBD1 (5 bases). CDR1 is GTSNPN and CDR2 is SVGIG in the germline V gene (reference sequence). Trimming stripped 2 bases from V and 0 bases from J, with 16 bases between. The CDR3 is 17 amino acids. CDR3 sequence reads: CAWSLRGVVATNEKLFF. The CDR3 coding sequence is TGTGCCTGGAGTCTTCGAGGGGTCGTGGCAACTAATGAAAAACTGTTTTTT.

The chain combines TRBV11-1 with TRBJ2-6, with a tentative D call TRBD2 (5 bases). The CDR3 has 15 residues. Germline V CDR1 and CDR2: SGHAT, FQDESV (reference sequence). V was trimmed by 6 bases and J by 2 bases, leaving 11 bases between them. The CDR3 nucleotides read TGTGCCAGCAGTAGCGCCGGGCCTGGGGCCAACGTCCTGACTTTC. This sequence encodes CASSSAGPGANVLTF.

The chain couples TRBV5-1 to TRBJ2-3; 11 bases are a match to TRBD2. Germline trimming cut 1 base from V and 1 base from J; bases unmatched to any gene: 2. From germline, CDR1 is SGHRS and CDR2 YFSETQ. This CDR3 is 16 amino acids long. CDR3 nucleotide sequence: TGCGCCAGCAGCTTGACTAGCGGGAGAGGCACAGATACGCAGTATTTT. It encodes CASSLTSGRGTDTQYF.

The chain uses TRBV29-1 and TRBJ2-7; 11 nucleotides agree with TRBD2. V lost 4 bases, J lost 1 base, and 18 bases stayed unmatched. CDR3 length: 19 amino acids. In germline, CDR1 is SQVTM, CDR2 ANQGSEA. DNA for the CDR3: TGCAGCGTTGTCGTACAAACCATAGCGGGAGGGCCGTTGTCCTACGAGCAGTACTTC. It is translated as CSVVVQTIAGGPLSYEQYF.

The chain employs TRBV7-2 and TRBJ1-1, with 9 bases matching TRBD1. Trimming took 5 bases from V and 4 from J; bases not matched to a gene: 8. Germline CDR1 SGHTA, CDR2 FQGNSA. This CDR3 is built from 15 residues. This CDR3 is CASSPLQGAGTEAFF. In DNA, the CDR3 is TGTGCCAGCAGCCCACTACAGGGGGCCGGCACTGAAGCTTTCTTT. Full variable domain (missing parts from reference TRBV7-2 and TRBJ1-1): GAGVSQSPSNKVTEKGKDVELRCDPISGHTALYWYRQSLGQGLEFLIYFQGNSAPDKSGLPSDRFSAERTGGSVSTLTIQRTQQEDSAVYLCASSPLQGAGTEAFFGQGTRLTVV.

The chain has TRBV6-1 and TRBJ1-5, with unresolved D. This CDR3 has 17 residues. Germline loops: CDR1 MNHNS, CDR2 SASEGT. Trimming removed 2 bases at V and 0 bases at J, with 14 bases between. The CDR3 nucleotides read TGTGCCAGCAGTGAAATTTTAGGGTGGGTTAGCAATCAGCCCCAGCATTTT. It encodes CASSEILGWVSNQPQHF.

In nucleotides, the CDR3 is TGTGCCAGCAGCCGTACGGGGACGGGCTATGGCTACACCTTC. Amino acids: CASSRTGTGYGYTF. The chain joins TRBV14 to TRBJ1-2; maybe TRBD1 (5 bases). With 4 bases removed from V and 4 bases from J, the gap between germline ends came to 13 bases. The germline gives CDR1 SGHDN, CDR2 FVKESK. This CDR3 has 14 amino acids. The whole variable domain, filled in from reference TRBV14 and TRBJ1-2, reads EAGVTQFPSHSVIEKGQTVTLRCDPISGHDNLYWYRRVMGKEIKFLLHFVKESKQDESGMPNNRFLAERTGGTYSTLKVQPAELEDSGVYFCASSRTGTGYGYTFGSGTRLTVV.

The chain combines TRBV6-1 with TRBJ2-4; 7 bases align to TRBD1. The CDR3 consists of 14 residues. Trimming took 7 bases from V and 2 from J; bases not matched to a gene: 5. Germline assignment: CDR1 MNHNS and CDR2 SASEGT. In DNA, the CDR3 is TGTGCCAGCATTAACAGGGGACCCAAAAACATTCAGTACTTC. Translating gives CASINRGPKNIQYF.

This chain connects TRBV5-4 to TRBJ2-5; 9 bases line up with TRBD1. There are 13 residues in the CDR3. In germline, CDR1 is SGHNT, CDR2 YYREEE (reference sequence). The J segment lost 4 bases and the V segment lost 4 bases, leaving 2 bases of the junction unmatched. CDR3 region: CASSPDRGETQYF. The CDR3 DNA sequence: TGTGCCAGCAGCCCGGACAGGGGAGAGACCCAGTACTTC.

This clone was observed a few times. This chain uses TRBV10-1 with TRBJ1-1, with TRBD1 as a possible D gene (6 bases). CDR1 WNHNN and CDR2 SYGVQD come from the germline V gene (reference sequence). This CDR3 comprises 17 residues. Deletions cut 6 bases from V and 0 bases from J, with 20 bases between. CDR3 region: CASSIDRNPILNTEAFF. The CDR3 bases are TGCGCCAGCAGCATTGACAGGAACCCTATTTTGAACACTGAAGCTTTCTTT.

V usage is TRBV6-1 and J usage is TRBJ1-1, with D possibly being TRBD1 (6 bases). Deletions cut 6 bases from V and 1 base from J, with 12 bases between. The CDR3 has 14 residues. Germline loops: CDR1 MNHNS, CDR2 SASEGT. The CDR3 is CASSQQGGNTEAFF. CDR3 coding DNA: TGTGCCAGCAGCCAACAGGGAGGGAACACTGAAGCTTTCTTT.

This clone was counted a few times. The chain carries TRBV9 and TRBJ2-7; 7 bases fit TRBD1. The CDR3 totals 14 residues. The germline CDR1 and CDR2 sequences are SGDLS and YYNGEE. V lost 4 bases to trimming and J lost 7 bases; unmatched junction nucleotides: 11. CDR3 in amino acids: CASSSRQGSVEQYF. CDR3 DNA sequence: TGTGCCAGCAGCTCTCGACAGGGAAGTGTGGAGCAGTACTTC.

This CDR3 is CASSFDGSTNEKLFF. DNA of the CDR3: TGCGCCAGCAGCTTTGACGGATCAACTAATGAAAAACTGTTTTTT. The chain recombines TRBV5-1 with TRBJ1-4; D gene ambiguous. Trimming took off 2 bases at V and 0 bases at J, with 8 bases between the two ends. The CDR3 totals 15 residues. CDR1 and CDR2 from the germline V gene are SGHRS and YFSETQ.

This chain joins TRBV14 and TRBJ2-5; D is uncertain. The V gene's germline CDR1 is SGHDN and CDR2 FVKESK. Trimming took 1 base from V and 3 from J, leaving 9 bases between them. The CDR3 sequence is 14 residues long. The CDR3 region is CASSQGLPEETQYF. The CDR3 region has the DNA TGTGCCAGCAGCCAAGGTTTACCCGAAGAGACCCAGTACTTC.

The CDR3, as DNA: TGTGCCAGCAGCTTAGTGGACGGGCGCAGGTTAGGCAATCAGCCCCAGCATTTT. Its protein product is CASSLVDGRRLGNQPQHF. The chain uses TRBV7-9 and TRBJ1-5; D remains ambiguous. Germline V gene data show CDR1 as SEHNR and CDR2 as FQNEAQ (reference sequence). Between the trimmed V and J ends, which lost 1 base and 2 bases, there was a span of 18 bases. The CDR3 is made up of 18 amino acids.

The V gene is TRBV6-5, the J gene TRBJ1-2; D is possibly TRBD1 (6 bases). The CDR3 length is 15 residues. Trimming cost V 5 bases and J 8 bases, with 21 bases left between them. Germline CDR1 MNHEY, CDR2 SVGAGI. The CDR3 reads CASSAGTPALGGYTF. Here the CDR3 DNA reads TGTGCCAGCAGTGCCGGGACACCTGCTTTGGGGGGCTACACCTTC.

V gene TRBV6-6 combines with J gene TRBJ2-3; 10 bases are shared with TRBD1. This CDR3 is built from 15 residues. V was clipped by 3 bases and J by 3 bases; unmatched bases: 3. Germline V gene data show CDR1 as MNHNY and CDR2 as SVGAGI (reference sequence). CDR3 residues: CASSYPGQGTDTQYF. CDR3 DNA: TGTGCCAGCAGTTATCCGGGACAGGGGACAGATACGCAGTATTTT.

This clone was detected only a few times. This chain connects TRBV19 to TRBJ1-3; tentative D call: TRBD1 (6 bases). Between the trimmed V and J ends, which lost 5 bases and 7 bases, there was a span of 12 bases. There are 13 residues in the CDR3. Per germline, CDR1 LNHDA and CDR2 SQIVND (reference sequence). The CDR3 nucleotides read TGTGCCAGTAGTGAACAGGGCTCGAACACCATATATTTT. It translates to CASSEQGSNTIYF.

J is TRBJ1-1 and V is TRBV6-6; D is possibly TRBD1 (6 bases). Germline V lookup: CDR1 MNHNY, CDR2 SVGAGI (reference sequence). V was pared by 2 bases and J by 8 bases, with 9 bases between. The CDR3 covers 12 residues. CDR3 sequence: CASSYVGQEAFF. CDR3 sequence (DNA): TGTGCCAGCAGTTACGTTGGACAGGAAGCTTTCTTT.

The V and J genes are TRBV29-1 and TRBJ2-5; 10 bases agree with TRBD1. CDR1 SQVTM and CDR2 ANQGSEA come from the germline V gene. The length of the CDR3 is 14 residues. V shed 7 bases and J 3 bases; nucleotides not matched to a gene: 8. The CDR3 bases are TGCAGCGCAGACACAGGGACAGGGGAAGAGACCCAGTACTTC. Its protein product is CSADTGTGEETQYF. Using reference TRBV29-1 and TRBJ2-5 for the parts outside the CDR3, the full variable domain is SAVISQKPSRDICQRGTSLTIQCQVDSQVTMMFWYRQQPGQSLTLIATANQGSEATYESGFVIDKFPISRPNLTFSTLTVSNMSPEDSSIYLCSADTGTGEETQYFGPGTRLLVL.

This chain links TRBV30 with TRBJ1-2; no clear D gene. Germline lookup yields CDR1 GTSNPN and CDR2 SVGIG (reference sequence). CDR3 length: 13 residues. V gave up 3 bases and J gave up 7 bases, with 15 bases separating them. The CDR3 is CAWSPQRAAGYTF. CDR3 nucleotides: TGTGCCTGGAGCCCCCAAAGGGCGGCTGGCTACACCTTC.

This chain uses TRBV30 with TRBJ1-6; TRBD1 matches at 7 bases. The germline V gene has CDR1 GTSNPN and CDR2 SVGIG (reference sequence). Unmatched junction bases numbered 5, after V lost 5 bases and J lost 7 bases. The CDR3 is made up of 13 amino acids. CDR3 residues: CAWGTGVNSPLHF. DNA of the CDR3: TGTGCCTGGGGCACAGGGGTAAATTCACCCCTCCACTTT. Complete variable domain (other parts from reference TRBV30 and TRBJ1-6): SQTIHQWPATLVQPVGSPLSLECTVEGTSNPNLYWYRQAAGRGLQLLFYSVGIGQISSEVPQNLSASRPQDRQFILSSKKLLLSDSGFYLCAWGTGVNSPLHFGNGTRLTVT.

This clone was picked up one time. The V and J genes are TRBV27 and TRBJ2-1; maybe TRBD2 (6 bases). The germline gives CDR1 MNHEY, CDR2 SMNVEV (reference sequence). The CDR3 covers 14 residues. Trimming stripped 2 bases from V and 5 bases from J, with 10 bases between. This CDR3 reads CASSLELADNEQFF. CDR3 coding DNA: TGTGCCAGCAGTTTAGAACTAGCAGACAATGAGCAGTTCTTC.

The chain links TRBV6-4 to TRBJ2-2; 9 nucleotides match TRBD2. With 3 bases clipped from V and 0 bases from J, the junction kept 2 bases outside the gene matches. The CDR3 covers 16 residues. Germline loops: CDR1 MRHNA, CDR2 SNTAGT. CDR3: CASSESSGTNTGELFF. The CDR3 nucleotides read TGTGCCAGCAGTGAGTCTAGCGGGACGAACACCGGGGAGCTGTTTTTT.

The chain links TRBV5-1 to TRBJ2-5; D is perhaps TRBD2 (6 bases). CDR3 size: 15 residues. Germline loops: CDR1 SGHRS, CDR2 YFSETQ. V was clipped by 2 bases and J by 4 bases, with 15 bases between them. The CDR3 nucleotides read TGCGCCAGCAGCTTTGAGGCCCGGGGGAGAGAGACCCAGTACTTC. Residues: CASSFEARGRETQYF.

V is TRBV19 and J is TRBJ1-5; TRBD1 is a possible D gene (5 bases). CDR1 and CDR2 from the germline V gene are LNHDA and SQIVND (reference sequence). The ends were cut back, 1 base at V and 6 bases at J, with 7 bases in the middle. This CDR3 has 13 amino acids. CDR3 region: CASSIGDGQPQHF. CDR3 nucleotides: TGTGCCAGTAGTATAGGGGACGGTCAGCCCCAGCATTTT. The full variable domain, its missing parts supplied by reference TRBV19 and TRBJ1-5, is DGGITQSPKYLFRKEGQNVTLSCEQNLNHDAMYWYRQDPGQGLRLIYYSQIVNDFQKGDIAEGYSVSREKKESFPLTVTSAQKNPTAFYLCASSIGDGQPQHFGDGTRLSIL.

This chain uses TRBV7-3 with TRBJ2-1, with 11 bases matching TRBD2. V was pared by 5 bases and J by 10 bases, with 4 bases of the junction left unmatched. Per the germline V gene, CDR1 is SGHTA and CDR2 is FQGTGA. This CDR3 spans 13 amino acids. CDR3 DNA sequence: TGTGCCAGCAGCCGCACTAGCGGGGGCGAGCAGTTCTTC. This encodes CASSRTSGGEQFF.

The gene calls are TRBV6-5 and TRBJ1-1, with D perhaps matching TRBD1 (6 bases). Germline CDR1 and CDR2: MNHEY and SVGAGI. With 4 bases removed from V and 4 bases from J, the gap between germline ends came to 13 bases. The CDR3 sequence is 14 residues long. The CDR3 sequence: CASSWGQGITEAFF. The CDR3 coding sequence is TGTGCCAGCAGTTGGGGTCAGGGGATCACTGAAGCTTTCTTT.

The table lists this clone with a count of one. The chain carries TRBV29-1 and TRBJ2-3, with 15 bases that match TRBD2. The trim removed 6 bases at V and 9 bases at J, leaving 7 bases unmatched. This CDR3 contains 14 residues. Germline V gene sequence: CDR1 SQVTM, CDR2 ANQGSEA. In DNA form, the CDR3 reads TGCAGCGTGTGGCAGGGACTAGCGGGGGGAACGCAGTATTTT. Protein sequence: CSVWQGLAGGTQYF.

As DNA, the CDR3 is TGTGCCAGCAGTCTCCGGGACAGGGGGCATGTAGCTTTCTTT. Translation: CASSLRDRGHVAFF. This chain uses TRBV28 with TRBJ1-1, with 12 bases aligning to TRBD1. Germline values: CDR1 MDHEN, CDR2 SYDVKM. Trimming took 5 bases from V and 10 from J; bases not matched to a gene: 8. The CDR3 loop spans 14 amino acids.

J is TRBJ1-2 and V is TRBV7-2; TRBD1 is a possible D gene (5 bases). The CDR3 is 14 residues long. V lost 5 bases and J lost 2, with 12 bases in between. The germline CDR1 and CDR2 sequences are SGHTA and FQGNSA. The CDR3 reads CASSPGEGNYGYTF. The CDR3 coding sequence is TGTGCCAGCAGCCCGGGGGAGGGGAACTATGGCTACACCTTC.